The clone carrying this T cell receptor beta chain occurred many times. Germline V lookup: CDR1 DFQATT, CDR2 SNEGSKA (reference sequence). Trimming pared 8 bases from V and 0 bases from J, leaving 17 bases between. The CDR3 is 15 residues long. The data were taken from a study of T cells in Graves' hyperthyroidism and ophthalmopathy. Regions amplified from RNA transcripts were the TCR beta CDR3 regions. HTBI primers drove first-round RT-PCR of the TCR CDR3. One entry per CDR3 protein results from TCRdb running MiXCR on the multiplex PCR reads. This table has about 250,000 distinct CDR3 sequences, over 20% appearing once.

Sequencing was performed on blood. This clonotype was obtained from a man aged 30 to 39 with Graves' ophthalmopathy. V is TRBV20-1 and J is TRBJ2-1; a weak D match, TRBD2 (5 bases). The CDR3: CSITGEPSSYNEQFF. CDR3 DNA sequence: TGCAGTATCACCGGGGAACCGAGCTCCTACAATGAGCAGTTCTTC.